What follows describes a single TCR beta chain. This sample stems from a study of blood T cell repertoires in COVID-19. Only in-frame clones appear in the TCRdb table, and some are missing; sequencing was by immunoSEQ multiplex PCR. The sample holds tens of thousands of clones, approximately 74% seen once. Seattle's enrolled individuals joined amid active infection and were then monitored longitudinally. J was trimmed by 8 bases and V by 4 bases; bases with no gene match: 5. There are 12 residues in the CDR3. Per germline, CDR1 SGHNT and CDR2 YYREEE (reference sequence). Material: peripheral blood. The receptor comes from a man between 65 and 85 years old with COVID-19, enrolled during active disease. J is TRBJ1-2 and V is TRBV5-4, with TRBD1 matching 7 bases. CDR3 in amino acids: CASSPTGEGYTF. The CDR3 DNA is TGTGCCAGCAGCCCCACAGGGGAGGGCTACACCTTC.